These 2 T cell receptor beta chains came from one sample sequenced in a study of blood T cells in healthy people across ages. Using a J-beta primer mix together with a sample-barcoded 5' primer, a second PCR was run for roughly 6 to 11 cycles. MiXCR, run by TCRdb on the 5' RACE reads, gives a single entry per CDR3 protein. The sample records about 940,000 distinct CDR3 sequences, 40% to 60% being singletons. Sequencing was done on a sample of blood. These receptors originate from a man in his thirties or forties in good health.

CDR3 coding DNA: TGTGCCAGCAGCTTGCGACAGACTACCTACGAGCAGTACTTC. This codes for CASSLRQTTYEQYF. The gene calls are TRBV5-6 and TRBJ2-7; D might be TRBD1 or TRBD2, each matching 5 bases. V lost 1 base, J lost 2 bases, and 10 bases lay in between. Germline V gene sequence: CDR1 SGHDT, CDR2 YYEEEE. This CDR3 is 14 amino acids long.

Turning to this clonotype: A much larger clone lies one base from this, so it may be a read error. CDR3 nucleotides: TGTGCCAGCAGCTTAGGACGGGGGATAGACTATGGCTACACCTTC. Its protein is CASSLGRGIDYGYTF. The chain combines TRBV7-2 with TRBJ1-2, with a weak D call TRBD1 (5 bases). V lost 1 base and J lost 3, with 12 bases in between. This CDR3 contains 15 residues. Germline-derived CDR1 and CDR2 are SGHTA and FQGNSA.